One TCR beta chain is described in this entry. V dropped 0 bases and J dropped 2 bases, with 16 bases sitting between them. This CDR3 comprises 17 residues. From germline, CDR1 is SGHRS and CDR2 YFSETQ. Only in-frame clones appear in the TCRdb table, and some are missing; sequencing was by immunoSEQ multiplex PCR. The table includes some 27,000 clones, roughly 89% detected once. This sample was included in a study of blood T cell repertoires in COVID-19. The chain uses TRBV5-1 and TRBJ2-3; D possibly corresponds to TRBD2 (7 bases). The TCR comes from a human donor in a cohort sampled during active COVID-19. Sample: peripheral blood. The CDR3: CASSLVLGGANTDTQYF. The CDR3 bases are TGCGCCAGCAGCTTGGTTCTTGGGGGGGCCAACACAGATACGCAGTATTTT.